The 24 T cell receptor beta chains below were found in one sample sequenced in a study of CD8 T cells in ankylosing spondylitis. TCRdb processed the 5' RACE reads anew with MiXCR; each CDR3 protein has one entry. In the table there are roughly 38,000 distinct CDR3 sequences, 2.5% to 3.5% of which are singletons. The sample consisted of blood, either unsorted or a sorted T cell fraction (not recorded which). The receptors originated from a male donor with ankylosing spondylitis or in good health (not recorded which).

The CDR3 nucleotides read TGTGCCAGCAGCGTAGGAGCGGGGGCCATCACCGGGGAGCTGTTTTTT. Protein sequence: CASSVGAGAITGELFF. This chain connects TRBV9 to TRBJ2-2; 8 positions match TRBD2. V dropped 0 bases and J dropped 4; count of bases not matched to a gene: 5. Germline V gives CDR1 SGDLS, CDR2 YYNGEE. The CDR3 is 16 amino acids.

The table lists this clonotype with many counts. V gene TRBV9 combines with J gene TRBJ1-3; 7 bases align to TRBD1. The CDR3 is made up of 16 amino acids. The V gene end was trimmed by 0 bases and the J gene end by 0 bases; junction bases not matched to a gene: 3. The germline gives CDR1 SGDLS, CDR2 YYNGEE. CDR3 nucleotide sequence: TGTGCCAGCAGCGTAGGGACAGGACTCTCTGGAAACACCATATATTTT. Its translation is CASSVGTGLSGNTIYF.

This clonotype was counted at least ten times. J is TRBJ2-4 and V is TRBV9; D is undetermined. CDR3 size: 14 residues. Germline V lookup: CDR1 SGDLS, CDR2 YYNGEE. V lost 6 bases, J lost 6 bases, and 16 bases lay in between. Written as DNA, the CDR3 is TGTGCCAGCACCCAGGACCCCAACGGAAACATTCAGTACTTC. This encodes CASTQDPNGNIQYF. The complete variable domain, with remaining parts taken from reference TRBV9 and TRBJ2-4, reads DSGVTQTPKHLITATGQRVTLRCSPRSGDLSVYWYQQSLDQGLQFLIQYYNGEERAKGNILERFSAQQFPDLHSELNLSSLELGDSALYFCASTQDPNGNIQYFGAGTRLSVL.

This clonotype was seen only a few times. The chain recombines TRBV9 with TRBJ2-1; 13 nucleotides match TRBD2. With V trimmed by 3 bases and J by 9 bases, 6 bases remained unmatched. This CDR3 comprises 15 residues. Germline V gives CDR1 SGDLS, CDR2 YYNGEE. In nucleotides, the CDR3 is TGTGCCAGCAGCGACGGACTAGCGGGAGCTGGTGAGCAGTTCTTC. As protein: CASSDGLAGAGEQFF.

This clonotype was seen repeatedly, ten times or more. This chain uses TRBV9 with TRBJ1-1; no reliable D call. The germline V gene encodes CDR1 SGDLS and CDR2 YYNGEE. CDR3 size: 14 residues. Trimming took 4 bases from V and 6 from J, leaving 16 bases between them. The CDR3 protein is CASSNKGGGSEAFF. In DNA form, the CDR3 reads TGTGCCAGCAGCAACAAAGGTGGAGGGTCTGAAGCTTTCTTT.

This clonotype was recorded at least ten times. The J gene is TRBJ1-6, the V gene TRBV9; D remains ambiguous. Trimming pared 2 bases from V and 8 bases from J, leaving 8 bases between. Germline-derived CDR1 and CDR2 are SGDLS and YYNGEE. The CDR3 length is 13 residues. The CDR3 sequence: CASSVSWDSPLHF. The CDR3 bases are TGTGCCAGCAGCGTTTCCTGGGATTCACCCCTCCACTTT.

This clonotype has a count of ten or more. The chain recombines TRBV9 with TRBJ1-1; a possible D gene is TRBD1 (6 bases). CDR1 and CDR2 (germline): SGDLS, YYNGEE. The CDR3 has 14 residues. Trimming removed 0 bases at V and 7 bases at J, with 13 bases between. As DNA, the CDR3 is TGTGCCAGCAGCGTAGTCCCAGGGGAAAGTGAAGCTTTCTTT. This encodes CASSVVPGESEAFF.

Comment on this clonotype: This may arise from a read error, as a much more abundant clone is one base away. CDR3 sequence (DNA): TGTGCCAGCAGCGTAGATGGGCAGGGGGTCAATGAGCAGTTCTTC. It is translated as CASSVDGQGVNEQFF. The chain joins TRBV9 to TRBJ2-1, with TRBD1 matching over 7 bases. CDR3 size: 15 residues. J lost 6 bases, V lost 0 bases, and 6 bases had no gene match. Germline CDR1 and CDR2: SGDLS and YYNGEE.

This clonotype has a count of ten or more. The rearrangement links TRBV9 to TRBJ2-2, with 7 bases identical to TRBD2. V lost 2 bases, J lost 6 bases, and 7 bases stayed unmatched. This CDR3 has 15 amino acids. CDR1 SGDLS and CDR2 YYNGEE come from the germline V gene. This chain's CDR3 is CASSVGGRGSGELFF. The DNA for the CDR3 is TGTGCCAGCAGCGTCGGCGGGAGAGGGTCCGGGGAGCTGTTTTTT.

This clonotype has ten or more counts. The V and J genes are TRBV9 and TRBJ1-1, with D possibly being TRBD1 (5 bases). The CDR3 has 15 amino acids. Per germline, CDR1 SGDLS and CDR2 YYNGEE. Trimming pared 0 bases from V and 4 bases from J, leaving 13 bases between. CDR3 in DNA: TGTGCCAGCAGCGTAGACGGGGGGACGATCACTGAAGCTTTCTTT. Translating gives CASSVDGGTITEAFF.

In its sample, this clonotype is medium-sized (0.01 to 0.1%). The genes are TRBV9 and TRBJ2-2, with TRBD1 matching 8 bases. The CDR3 has 15 amino acids. Germline V gene lookup returns CDR1 SGDLS and CDR2 YYNGEE. After removal of 0 bases from V and 7 bases from J, the junction contained 5 bases not matched to a gene. CDR3 sequence (DNA): TGTGCCAGCAGCGTAGCTCAGGGGGCGAACGGGGAGCTGTTTTTT. Its translation: CASSVAQGANGELFF.

The sample holds many counts of this clonotype. The chain joins TRBV9 to TRBJ1-6; 7 bases match TRBD1. The V gene end was trimmed by 0 bases and the J gene end by 14 bases; junction bases not matched to a gene: 11. Germline V CDR1 and CDR2: SGDLS, YYNGEE. CDR3 length: 15 residues. CDR3 protein: CASSVEERARGALHF. The DNA of the CDR3 is TGTGCCAGCAGCGTAGAGGAACGGGCCAGGGGGGCCCTCCACTTT.

This clonotype was seen ten or more times. The chain is built from TRBV9 and TRBJ2-5; 8 bases are shared with TRBD2. CDR1 is SGDLS and CDR2 is YYNGEE in the germline V gene. CDR3 length equals 16 residues. Losses at the gene ends were 0 bases for V and 5 bases for J; bases not matched to a gene: 9. CDR3 in amino acids: CASSVASGGGKETQYF. DNA for the CDR3: TGTGCCAGCAGCGTAGCCTCGGGGGGGGGCAAGGAGACCCAGTACTTC.

This clonotype was recorded many times. The J gene is TRBJ2-5, the V gene TRBV9, with D possibly matching TRBD2 (6 bases). The CDR3 sequence is 13 residues long. Germline V lookup: CDR1 SGDLS, CDR2 YYNGEE. The germline V and J ends were trimmed by 3 bases and 1 base, with 7 bases remaining between them. The CDR3 sequence is CASSGTIQETQYF. CDR3 DNA sequence: TGTGCCAGCAGCGGGACTATCCAAGAGACCCAGTACTTC.

The table lists this clonotype with many counts. The chain combines TRBV9 with TRBJ2-3; 7 bases map to TRBD1. The junction had 4 bases not matched to a gene; V was cut back by 0 bases and J by 0 bases. The CDR3 length is 16 residues. Germline loops: CDR1 SGDLS, CDR2 YYNGEE. CDR3 DNA: TGTGCCAGCAGCGTAGTGACAGGGTCTAGCACAGATACGCAGTATTTT. Translated, it gives CASSVVTGSSTDTQYF.

Ten or more counts support this clonotype. The rearrangement joins TRBV9 to TRBJ1-5, with unresolved D. This CDR3 contains 14 residues. Germline V gives CDR1 SGDLS, CDR2 YYNGEE. Deletions cut 0 bases from V and 6 bases from J, with 10 bases between. Written as DNA, the CDR3 is TGTGCCAGCAGCGTAGGAGCAGATAGTCAGCCCCAGCATTTT. The encoded protein is CASSVGADSQPQHF. Drawing the rest from reference TRBV9 and TRBJ1-5, the complete variable domain is DSGVTQTPKHLITATGQRVTLRCSPRSGDLSVYWYQQSLDQGLQFLIQYYNGEERAKGNILERFSAQQFPDLHSELNLSSLELGDSALYFCASSVGADSQPQHFGDGTRLSIL.

This clonotype has ten or more counts. This rearrangement joins TRBV9 to TRBJ2-1; 7 bases fit TRBD1. This CDR3 has 17 residues. Looked up from germline, CDR1 is SGDLS and CDR2 is YYNGEE. Trimming took 0 bases from V and 5 from J; bases not matched to a gene: 11. In nucleotides, the CDR3 is TGTGCCAGCAGCGTAGCCCCCCGAGGGACAGACAACAATGAGCAGTTCTTC. Translation gives CASSVAPRGTDNNEQFF.

The chain joins TRBV9 to TRBJ2-3; TRBD2 matches at 8 bases. The CDR3 runs to 16 residues. Germline CDR1 reads SGDLS; CDR2 reads YYNGEE. Trimming at V came to 0 bases and at J to 4 bases, leaving 7 bases not matched to a gene. CDR3 coding DNA: TGTGCCAGCAGCGTAGAAGGAGCGGGGGTGGCAGATACGCAGTATTTT. It translates to CASSVEGAGVADTQYF.

This clonotype showed up many times. The chain combines TRBV9 with TRBJ2-2, with TRBD1 matching over 7 bases. The CDR3 totals 16 residues. Losses at the gene ends were 4 bases for V and 1 base for J; bases not matched to a gene: 7. The germline CDR1 and CDR2 sequences are SGDLS and YYNGEE. Here the CDR3 reads CASSLMTGRNTGELFF. The CDR3 region has the DNA TGTGCCAGCAGCCTAATGACAGGGCGGAACACCGGGGAGCTGTTTTTT.

This clonotype was counted ten times or more. J is TRBJ2-2 and V is TRBV9; 11 nucleotides agree with TRBD2. The germline V gene has CDR1 SGDLS and CDR2 YYNGEE. CDR3 size: 17 residues. Trimming took 0 bases from V and 9 from J; bases not matched to a gene: 10. This CDR3 is CASSVGALAGGGRELFF. The CDR3 nucleotides read TGTGCCAGCAGCGTAGGTGCGCTAGCGGGAGGAGGCCGGGAGCTGTTTTTT.

The genes are TRBV7-6 and TRBJ1-2, with D tentatively TRBD1 (6 bases). CDR3 length: 14 residues. Trimming shortened V by 6 bases and J by 4 bases, and 15 bases separated the two germline ends. CDR1 SGHVS and CDR2 FNYEAQ come from the germline V gene. CDR3 coding DNA: TGTGCCAGCAGAATGGGGGCCCTTACCTATGGCTACACCTTC. Its protein is CASRMGALTYGYTF.

This clonotype was picked up many times. The chain carries TRBV9 and TRBJ1-1; 7 bases line up with TRBD1. Germline-derived CDR1 and CDR2 are SGDLS and YYNGEE. Unmatched junction bases numbered 14, after V lost 4 bases and J lost 11 bases. The CDR3 runs to 14 residues. CDR3 DNA sequence: TGTGCCAGCAGCCTCGGGACAGAGTTAGGTGGCGCTTTCTTT. As protein: CASSLGTELGGAFF.

This clonotype was counted ten times or more. The CDR3 bases are TGTGCCAGCAGCGTAGTTGGGACAGGTGAAGAGACCCAGTACTTC. This codes for CASSVVGTGEETQYF. The genes are TRBV9 and TRBJ2-5, with 8 bases aligning to TRBD1. Per the germline V gene, CDR1 is SGDLS and CDR2 is YYNGEE. The trim removed 0 bases at V and 3 bases at J, leaving 4 bases unmatched. There are 15 residues in the CDR3.

This clonotype appeared many times. The chain joins TRBV9 to TRBJ2-2; TRBD2 matches 12 bases. The CDR3 is made up of 16 amino acids. The J segment lost 7 bases and the V segment lost 4 bases, leaving 8 bases of the junction unmatched. The germline gives CDR1 SGDLS, CDR2 YYNGEE. The chain's CDR3 is CASSPLAGGPNGELFF. CDR3 coding DNA: TGTGCCAGCAGCCCCCTAGCGGGAGGGCCTAACGGGGAGCTGTTTTTT.